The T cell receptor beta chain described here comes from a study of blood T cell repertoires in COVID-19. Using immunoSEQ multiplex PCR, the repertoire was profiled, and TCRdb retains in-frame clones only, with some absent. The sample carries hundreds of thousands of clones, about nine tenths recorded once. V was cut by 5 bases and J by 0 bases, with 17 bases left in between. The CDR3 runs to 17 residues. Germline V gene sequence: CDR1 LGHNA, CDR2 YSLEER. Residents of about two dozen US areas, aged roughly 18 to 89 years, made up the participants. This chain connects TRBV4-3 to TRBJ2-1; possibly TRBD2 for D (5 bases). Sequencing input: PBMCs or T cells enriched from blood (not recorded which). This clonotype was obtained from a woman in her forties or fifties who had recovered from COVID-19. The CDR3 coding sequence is TGCGCCAGCAGCGATATCAAAGCGGTCCACTCCTACAATGAGCAGTTCTTC. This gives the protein CASSDIKAVHSYNEQFF.